Listed here are 20 T cell receptor beta chains from one sample, sequenced in a study of spatial heterogeneity in lung cancer. Each CDR3 protein gets one entry after TCRdb re-called the 5' RACE reads with MiXCR. This table has approximately 49,000 distinct CDR3 sequences, approximately 5.3% appearing once. Time point here: sample taken at primary tumor resection. Here the sequenced sample was PBMCs, taken at surgery. The origin of the receptors is a male donor with early-stage non-small cell lung cancer.

Relative to its sample, this clonotype is medium-sized. The gene calls are TRBV11-2 and TRBJ2-3; possibly TRBD1 for D (5 bases). This CDR3 is 14 amino acids long. Germline CDR1 SGHAT, CDR2 FQNNGV. V gave up 0 bases and J gave up 9 bases, with 13 bases separating them. CDR3 protein: CASSLDRVAGTQYF. The CDR3 DNA reads as TGTGCCAGCAGCTTAGATCGTGTGGCAGGGACGCAGTATTTT.

This clonotype was counted many times. The chain joins TRBV5-6 to TRBJ2-5; possible D gene TRBD1, 5 bases. Germline loops: CDR1 SGHDT, CDR2 YYEEEE. Between the trimmed V and J ends, which lost 0 bases and 2 bases, there was a span of 5 bases. This CDR3 is built from 13 residues. The CDR3 here is CASSLDRQETQYF. In nucleotides, the CDR3 is TGTGCCAGCAGCTTGGACAGGCAAGAGACCCAGTACTTC.

This clonotype showed up many times. V and J are TRBV6-6 and TRBJ1-4, with TRBD1 as a possible D gene (5 bases). Germline V gives CDR1 MNHNY, CDR2 SVGAGI (reference sequence). The CDR3 consists of 12 residues. V was trimmed by 6 bases and J by 11 bases, leaving 13 bases between them. Written as DNA, the CDR3 is TGTGCCAGCAGCCCTACCCAGGGTAAACTGTTTTTT. Amino acid sequence: CASSPTQGKLFF.

The chain couples TRBV20-1 to TRBJ1-6; D might be TRBD1 (5 bases). Germline V gene sequence: CDR1 DFQATT, CDR2 SNEGSKA (reference sequence). Trimming removed 1 base from V and 10 bases from J, with 17 bases in between. This CDR3 has 15 amino acids. CDR3 nucleotides: TGCAGTGCTAGAGTCCCACGTCGGGGGGAATCACCCCTCCACTTT. This encodes CSARVPRRGESPLHF.

This clonotype was detected many times. The chain recombines TRBV24-1 with TRBJ2-2; weak D call: TRBD2 (6 bases). Trimming pared 9 bases from V and 4 bases from J, leaving 11 bases between. There are 13 residues in the CDR3. Germline V gene sequence: CDR1 KGHDR, CDR2 SFDVKD. CDR3 DNA sequence: TGTGCCACCCGGCGGGATTCCACCGGGGAGCTGTTTTTT. Its translation is CATRRDSTGELFF.

The rearrangement uses TRBV6-5 and TRBJ2-1; TRBD1 might be the D (5 bases). The CDR3 extends over 16 amino acids. CDR1 is MNHEY, CDR2 SVGAGI, per germline. V dropped 0 bases and J dropped 0 bases, with 9 bases sitting between them. The CDR3 nucleotides are TGTGCCAGCAGTTACTCGCCGCAGGGCTCCTACAATGAGCAGTTCTTC. It is translated as CASSYSPQGSYNEQFF.

This clonotype occurred many times. J is TRBJ2-7 and V is TRBV5-6; D uncertain. Trimming left V 5 bases short and J 2 bases short, with 11 bases between. The germline CDR1 and CDR2 sequences are SGHDT and YYEEEE. The CDR3 loop spans 13 amino acids. As DNA, the CDR3 is TGTGCCAGCAGTTCCGGGTTTACCTACGAGCAGTACTTC. The encoded protein is CASSSGFTYEQYF.

This clonotype was counted ten times or more. The chain has TRBV20-1 and TRBJ2-7; D possibly corresponds to TRBD2 (6 bases). CDR1 is DFQATT, CDR2 SNEGSKA, per germline (reference sequence). Between the trimmed V and J ends, which lost 0 bases and 2 bases, there was a span of 14 bases. The CDR3 has 15 amino acids. The CDR3 here is CSARDARTTPYEQYF. In nucleotides, the CDR3 is TGCAGTGCTAGAGATGCTAGGACTACTCCCTACGAGCAGTACTTC.

This clonotype was seen repeatedly, ten times or more. V and J are TRBV20-1 and TRBJ2-1, with unresolved D. The germline gives CDR1 DFQATT, CDR2 SNEGSKA (reference sequence). The CDR3 loop spans 12 amino acids. V was shortened by 3 bases and J by 9 bases, with 12 bases between the two germline ends. The CDR3 spells CSARGESSEQFF. In nucleotides, the CDR3 is TGCAGTGCTAGGGGCGAGTCAAGTGAGCAGTTCTTC.

This clonotype was counted ten times or more. The CDR3 nucleotides read TGCAGTGCTAAAGTCCCAGAGACCCAGTACTTC. This translates into CSAKVPETQYF. The chain carries TRBV20-1 and TRBJ2-5; the D is unclear. There are 11 residues in the CDR3. Trimming pared 4 bases from V and 4 bases from J, leaving 7 bases between. Germline V gene sequence: CDR1 DFQATT, CDR2 SNEGSKA (reference sequence).

Ten or more counts support this clonotype. The chain combines TRBV7-8 with TRBJ1-1; D unresolved. Germline lookup yields CDR1 SGHVS and CDR2 FQNEAQ. The CDR3 runs to 11 residues. V was trimmed by 3 bases and J by 8 bases, leaving 7 bases between them. The CDR3 bases are TGTGCCAGCAGCTTGACAAGCGAAGCTTTCTTT. It translates to CASSLTSEAFF. Full variable domain (remainder filled in from reference TRBV7-8 and TRBJ1-1): GAGVSQSPRYKVAKRGQDVALRCDPISGHVSLFWYQQALGQGPEFLTYFQNEAQLDKSGLPSDRFFAERPEGSVSTLKIQRTQQEDSAVYLCASSLTSEAFFGQGTRLTVV.

This clonotype occurred many times. The chain links TRBV5-1 to TRBJ1-5; 7 bases are shared with TRBD1. The germline V gene encodes CDR1 SGHRS and CDR2 YFSETQ. Germline trimming cut 4 bases from V and 6 bases from J; bases unmatched to any gene: 10. This CDR3 has 15 amino acids. CDR3 sequence reads: CASSPQGGSFQPQHF. CDR3 nucleotide sequence: TGCGCCAGCAGCCCGCAGGGGGGGAGTTTTCAGCCCCAGCATTTT.

This clonotype was counted at least ten times. The gene calls are TRBV6-2 or TRBV6-3 and TRBJ2-1; D gene unclear. Per the germline V gene, CDR1 is MNHEY and CDR2 is SVGEGT. This CDR3 has 11 amino acids. The germline V and J ends were trimmed by 6 bases and 5 bases, with 5 bases remaining between them. Here the CDR3 reads CASSRDNEQFF. In DNA, the CDR3 is TGTGCCAGCAGCCGGGACAATGAGCAGTTCTTC.

In this sample, this clonotype is medium-sized. The rearrangement uses TRBV7-2 and TRBJ2-3; D remains ambiguous. The CDR3 length is 13 residues. Trimming removed 3 bases from V and 5 bases from J, with 9 bases in between. CDR1 SGHTA and CDR2 FQGNSA come from the germline V gene. The CDR3 DNA reads TGTGCCAGCAGCTTTTCCAAGGGAGATACGCAGTATTTT. It codes for CASSFSKGDTQYF.

This clonotype was counted many times. The chain is built from TRBV10-3 and TRBJ2-3; 14 bases fit TRBD2. V trimming: 2 bases; J trimming: 6 bases; junction bases outside the gene matches: 7. The CDR3 consists of 17 residues. The germline gives CDR1 ENHRY, CDR2 SYGVKD. CDR3 residues: CAISEATSGRARDTQYF. The CDR3 nucleotides read TGTGCCATCAGTGAGGCGACTAGCGGGAGGGCCAGGGATACGCAGTATTTT.

The sample holds many counts of this clonotype. The V gene is TRBV19, the J gene TRBJ2-7, with D perhaps matching TRBD1 (6 bases). V was pared by 5 bases and J by 1 base, with 15 bases between. Germline CDR1 is LNHDA and CDR2 is SQIVND (reference sequence). The CDR3 sequence is 15 residues long. CDR3 sequence: CASSVGAIKSYEQYF. The CDR3 coding sequence is TGTGCCAGTAGTGTGGGGGCTATTAAATCCTACGAGCAGTACTTC.

Here the CDR3 reads CASSLSAGSYNSPLHF. CDR3 DNA: TGTGCCAGCAGTTTATCTGCCGGAAGCTATAATTCACCCCTCCACTTT. The V and J genes are TRBV27 and TRBJ1-6; the D is unclear. Germline-derived CDR1 and CDR2 are MNHEY and SMNVEV (reference sequence). The CDR3 sequence is 16 residues long. Between the trimmed V and J ends, which lost 0 bases and 3 bases, there was a span of 9 bases.

This clonotype was picked up many times. This chain joins TRBV6-1 and TRBJ2-3; 7 nucleotides agree with TRBD1. This CDR3 spans 15 amino acids. Germline CDR1 is MNHNS and CDR2 is SASEGT. V lost 4 bases to trimming and J lost 4 bases; unmatched junction nucleotides: 8. The CDR3 DNA reads TGTGCCAGCAGTGGGGGCAGGGGGTGGGCAGATACGCAGTATTTT. This encodes CASSGGRGWADTQYF.

J is TRBJ1-1 and V is TRBV6-1, with D unresolved. CDR3 length: 14 amino acids. CDR1 MNHNS and CDR2 SASEGT come from the germline V gene. The V gene lost 6 bases and the J gene lost 5 bases, with 16 bases spanning the gap. CDR3 protein: CASRAEVGRTEAFF. CDR3 bases: TGTGCCAGCAGAGCAGAGGTGGGGAGAACTGAAGCTTTCTTT.

This clonotype was recorded many times. This sequence joins TRBV28 and TRBJ2-7; D is possibly TRBD1 (5 bases). The CDR3 spans 13 residues. Per germline, CDR1 MDHEN and CDR2 SYDVKM. The ends were cut back, 4 bases at V and 6 bases at J, with 13 bases in the middle. CDR3 protein: CASSSGMTAEQYF. CDR3 bases: TGTGCCAGCAGTTCCGGCATGACAGCCGAGCAGTACTTC.